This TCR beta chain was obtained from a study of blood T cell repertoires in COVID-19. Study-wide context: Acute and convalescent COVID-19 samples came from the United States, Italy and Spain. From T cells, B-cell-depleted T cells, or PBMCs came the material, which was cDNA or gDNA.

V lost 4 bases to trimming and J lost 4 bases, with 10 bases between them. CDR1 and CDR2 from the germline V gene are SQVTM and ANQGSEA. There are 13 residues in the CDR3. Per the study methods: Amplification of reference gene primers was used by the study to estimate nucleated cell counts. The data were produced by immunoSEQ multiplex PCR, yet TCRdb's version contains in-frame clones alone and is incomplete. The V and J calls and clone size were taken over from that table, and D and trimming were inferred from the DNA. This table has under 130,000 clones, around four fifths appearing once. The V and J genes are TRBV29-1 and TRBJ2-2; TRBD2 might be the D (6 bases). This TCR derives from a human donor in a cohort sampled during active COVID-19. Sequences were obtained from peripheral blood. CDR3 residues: CSVGGRTTGELFF. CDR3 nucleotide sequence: TGCAGCGTTGGAGGGAGGACCACCGGGGAGCTGTTTTTT.